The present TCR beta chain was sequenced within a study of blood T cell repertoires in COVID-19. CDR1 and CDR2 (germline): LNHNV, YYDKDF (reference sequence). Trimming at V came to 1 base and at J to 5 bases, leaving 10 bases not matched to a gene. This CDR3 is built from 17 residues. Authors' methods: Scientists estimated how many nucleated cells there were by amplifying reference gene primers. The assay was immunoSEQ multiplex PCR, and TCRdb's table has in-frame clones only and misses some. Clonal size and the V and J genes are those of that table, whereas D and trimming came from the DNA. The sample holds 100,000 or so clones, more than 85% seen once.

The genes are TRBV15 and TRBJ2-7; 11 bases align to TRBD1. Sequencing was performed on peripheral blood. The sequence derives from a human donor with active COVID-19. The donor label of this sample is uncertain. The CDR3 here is CATSRALREGQGDEQYF. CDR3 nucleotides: TGTGCCACCAGCAGAGCCCTTAGGGAGGGACAGGGGGACGAGCAGTACTTC.